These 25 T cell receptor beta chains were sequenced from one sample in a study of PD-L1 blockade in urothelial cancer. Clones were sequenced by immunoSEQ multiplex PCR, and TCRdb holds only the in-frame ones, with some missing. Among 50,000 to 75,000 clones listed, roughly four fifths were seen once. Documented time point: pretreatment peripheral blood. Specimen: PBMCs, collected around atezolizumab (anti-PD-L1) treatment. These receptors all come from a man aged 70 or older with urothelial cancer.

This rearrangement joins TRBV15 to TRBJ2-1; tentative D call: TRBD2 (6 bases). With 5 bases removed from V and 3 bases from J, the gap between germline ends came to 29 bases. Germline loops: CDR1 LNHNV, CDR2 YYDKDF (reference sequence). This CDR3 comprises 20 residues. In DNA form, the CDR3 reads TGTGCCACCAGCTCCTTCCCGGGAACCACCCGGGGGTTGAACTACAATGAGCAGTTCTTC. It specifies CATSSFPGTTRGLNYNEQFF.

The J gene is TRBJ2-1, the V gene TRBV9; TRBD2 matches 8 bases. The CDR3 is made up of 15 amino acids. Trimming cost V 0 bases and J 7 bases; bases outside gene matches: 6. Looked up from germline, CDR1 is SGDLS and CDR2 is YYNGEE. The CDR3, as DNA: TGTGCCAGCAGCGTAGGGGCGGGAGGTGGGAATGAGCAGTTCTTC. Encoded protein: CASSVGAGGGNEQFF.

DNA for the CDR3: TGTGCCAGCAGCTCCGGGACACAAAACATTCAGTACTTC. The encoded protein is CASSSGTQNIQYF. V is TRBV7-2 and J is TRBJ2-4; D is perhaps TRBD1 (6 bases). V lost 4 bases and J 5 bases, leaving 9 bases between the germline ends. This CDR3 spans 13 amino acids. Germline loops: CDR1 SGHTA, CDR2 FQGNSA. The whole variable domain, remainder taken from reference TRBV7-2 and TRBJ2-4, is GAGVSQSPSNKVTEKGKDVELRCDPISGHTALYWYRQSLGQGLEFLIYFQGNSAPDKSGLPSDRFSAERTGGSVSTLTIQRTQQEDSAVYLCASSSGTQNIQYFGAGTRLSVL.

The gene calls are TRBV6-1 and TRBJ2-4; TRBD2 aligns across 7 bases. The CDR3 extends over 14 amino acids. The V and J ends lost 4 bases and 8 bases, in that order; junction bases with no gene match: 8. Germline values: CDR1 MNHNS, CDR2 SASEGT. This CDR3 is CASSVGTGGDIQYF. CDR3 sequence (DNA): TGTGCCAGCAGTGTCGGGACGGGGGGAGACATTCAGTACTTC.

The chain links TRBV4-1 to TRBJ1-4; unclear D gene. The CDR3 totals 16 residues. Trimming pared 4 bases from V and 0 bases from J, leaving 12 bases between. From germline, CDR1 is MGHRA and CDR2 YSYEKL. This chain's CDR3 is CASSRGNSATNEKLFF. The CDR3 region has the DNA TGCGCCAGCAGCCGAGGGAACAGTGCAACTAATGAAAAACTGTTTTTT.

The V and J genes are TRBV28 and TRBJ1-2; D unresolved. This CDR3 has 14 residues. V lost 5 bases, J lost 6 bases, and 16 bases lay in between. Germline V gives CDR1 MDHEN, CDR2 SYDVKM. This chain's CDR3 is CASSTLTVIDGYTF. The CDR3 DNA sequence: TGTGCCAGCAGTACCCTAACGGTTATTGATGGCTACACCTTC.

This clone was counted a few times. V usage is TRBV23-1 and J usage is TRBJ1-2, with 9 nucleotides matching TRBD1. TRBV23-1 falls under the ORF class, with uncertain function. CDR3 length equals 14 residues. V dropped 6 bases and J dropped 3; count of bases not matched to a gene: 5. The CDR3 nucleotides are TGCGCCAGCAGACCTACAGGGGGCGACTATGGCTACACCTTC. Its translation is CASRPTGGDYGYTF.

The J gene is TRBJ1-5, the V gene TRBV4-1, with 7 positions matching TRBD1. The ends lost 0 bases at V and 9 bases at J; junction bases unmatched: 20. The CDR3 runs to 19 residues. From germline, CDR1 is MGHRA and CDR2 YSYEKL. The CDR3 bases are TGCGCCAGCAGCCAAGATGGGGACAGTCCGCTCCTTGAGGGACGGCCCCAGCATTTT. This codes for CASSQDGDSPLLEGRPQHF.

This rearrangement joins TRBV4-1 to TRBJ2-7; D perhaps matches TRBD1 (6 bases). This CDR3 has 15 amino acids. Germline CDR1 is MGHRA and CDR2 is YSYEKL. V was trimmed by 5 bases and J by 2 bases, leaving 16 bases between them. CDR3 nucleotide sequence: TGCGCCAGCAGCACGAGTCTCGGACAGACCTACGAGCAGTACTTC. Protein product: CASSTSLGQTYEQYF.

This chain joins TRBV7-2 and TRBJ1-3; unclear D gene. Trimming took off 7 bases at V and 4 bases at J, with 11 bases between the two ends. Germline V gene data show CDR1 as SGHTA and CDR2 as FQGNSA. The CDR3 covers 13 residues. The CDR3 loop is CASTFIPGNTIYF. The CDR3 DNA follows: TGTGCCAGCACCTTTATCCCCGGAAACACCATATATTTT.

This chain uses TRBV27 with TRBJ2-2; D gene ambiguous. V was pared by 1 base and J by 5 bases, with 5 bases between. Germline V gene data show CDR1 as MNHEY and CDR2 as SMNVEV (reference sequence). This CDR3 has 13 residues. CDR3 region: CASSLYRTGELFF. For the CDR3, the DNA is TGTGCCAGCAGTTTATACAGAACCGGGGAGCTGTTTTTT.

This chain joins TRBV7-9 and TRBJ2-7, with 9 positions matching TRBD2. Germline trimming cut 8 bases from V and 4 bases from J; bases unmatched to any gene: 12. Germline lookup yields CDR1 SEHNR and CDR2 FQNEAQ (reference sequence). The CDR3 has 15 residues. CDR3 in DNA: TGTGCCAGCTCGGAAGGTAGCGGGAGATTTTACGAGCAGTACTTC. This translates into CASSEGSGRFYEQYF.

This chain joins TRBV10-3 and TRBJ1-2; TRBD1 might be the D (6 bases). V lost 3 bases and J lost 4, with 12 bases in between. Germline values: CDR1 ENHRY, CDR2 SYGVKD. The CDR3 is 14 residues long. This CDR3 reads CAISELQGIYGYTF. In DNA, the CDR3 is TGTGCCATCAGTGAACTACAGGGCATCTATGGCTACACCTTC.

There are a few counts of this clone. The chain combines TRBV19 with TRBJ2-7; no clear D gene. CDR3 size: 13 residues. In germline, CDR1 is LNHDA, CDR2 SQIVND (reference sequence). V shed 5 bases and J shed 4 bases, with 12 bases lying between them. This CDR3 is CASSPLGDYEQYF. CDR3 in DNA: TGTGCCAGTAGTCCCCTCGGTGATTACGAGCAGTACTTC. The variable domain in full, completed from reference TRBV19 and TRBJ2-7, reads DGGITQSPKYLFRKEGQNVTLSCEQNLNHDAMYWYRQDPGQGLRLIYYSQIVNDFQKGDIAEGYSVSREKKESFPLTVTSAQKNPTAFYLCASSPLGDYEQYFGPGTRLTVT.

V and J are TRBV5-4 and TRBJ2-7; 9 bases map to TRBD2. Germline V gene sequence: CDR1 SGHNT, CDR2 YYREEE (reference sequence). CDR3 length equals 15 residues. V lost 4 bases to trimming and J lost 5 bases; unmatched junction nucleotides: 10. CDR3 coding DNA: TGTGCCAGCAGCCGACCCGTGGCGGGAGGGGACGAGCAGTACTTC. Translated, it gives CASSRPVAGGDEQYF.

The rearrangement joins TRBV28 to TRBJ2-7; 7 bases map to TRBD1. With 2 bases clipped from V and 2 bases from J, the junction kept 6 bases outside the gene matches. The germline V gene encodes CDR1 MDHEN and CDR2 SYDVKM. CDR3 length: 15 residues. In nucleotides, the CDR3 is TGTGCCAGCAGTTTAAGTCGACAGGGCACCTACGAGCAGTACTTC. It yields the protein CASSLSRQGTYEQYF.

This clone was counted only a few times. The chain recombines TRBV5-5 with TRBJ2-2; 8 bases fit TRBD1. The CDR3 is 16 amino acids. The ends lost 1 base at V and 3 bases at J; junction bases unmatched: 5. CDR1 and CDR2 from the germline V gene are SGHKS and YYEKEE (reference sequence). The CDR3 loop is CASSLSSGGDTGELFF. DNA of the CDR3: TGTGCCAGCAGCTTGTCGTCAGGGGGCGACACCGGGGAGCTGTTTTTT.

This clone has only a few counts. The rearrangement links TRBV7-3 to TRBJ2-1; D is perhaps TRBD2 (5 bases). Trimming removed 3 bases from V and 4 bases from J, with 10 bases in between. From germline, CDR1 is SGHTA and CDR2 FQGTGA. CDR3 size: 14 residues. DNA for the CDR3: TGTGCCAGCAGCTTGCACAGCGGTTACAATGAGCAGTTCTTC. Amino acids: CASSLHSGYNEQFF. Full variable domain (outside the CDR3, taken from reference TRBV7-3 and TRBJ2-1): GAGVSQTPSNKVTEKGKYVELRCDPISGHTALYWYRQSLGQGPEFLIYFQGTGAADDSGLPNDRFFAVRPEGSVSTLKIQRTERGDSAVYLCASSLHSGYNEQFFGPGTRLTVL.

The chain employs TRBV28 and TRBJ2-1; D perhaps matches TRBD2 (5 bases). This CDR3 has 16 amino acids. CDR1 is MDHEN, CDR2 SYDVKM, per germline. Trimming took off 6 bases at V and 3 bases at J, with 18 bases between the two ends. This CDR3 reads CASSTTLARNYNEQFF. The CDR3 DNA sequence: TGTGCCAGCAGCACCACATTAGCGAGGAACTACAATGAGCAGTTCTTC. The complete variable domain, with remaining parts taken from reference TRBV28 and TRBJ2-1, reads DVKVTQSSRYLVKRTGEKVFLECVQDMDHENMFWYRQDPGLGLRLIYFSYDVKMKEKGDIPEGYSVSREKKERFSLILESASTNQTSMYLCASSTTLARNYNEQFFGPGTRLTVL.

The CDR3 spells CASSPLGGGSYEQYF. DNA of the CDR3: TGTGCCAGCAGTCCCTTGGGAGGGGGCTCCTACGAGCAGTACTTC. The chain employs TRBV6-6 and TRBJ2-7; D may be TRBD2 (7 bases). This CDR3 region has 15 residues. The V gene lost 5 bases and the J gene lost 0 bases, with 14 bases spanning the gap. Germline V lookup: CDR1 MNHNY, CDR2 SVGAGI (reference sequence).

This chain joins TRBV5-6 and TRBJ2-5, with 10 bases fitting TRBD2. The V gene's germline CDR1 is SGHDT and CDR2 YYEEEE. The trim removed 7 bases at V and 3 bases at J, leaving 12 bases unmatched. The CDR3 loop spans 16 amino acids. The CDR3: CASGDPGLASKETQYF. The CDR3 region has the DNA TGTGCCAGCGGAGACCCGGGACTAGCGTCAAAAGAGACCCAGTACTTC.

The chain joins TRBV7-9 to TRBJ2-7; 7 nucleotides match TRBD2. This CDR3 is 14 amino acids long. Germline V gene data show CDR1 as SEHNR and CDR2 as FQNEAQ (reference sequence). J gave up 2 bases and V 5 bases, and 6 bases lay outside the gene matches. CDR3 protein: CASSPGTKAYEQYF. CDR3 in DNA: TGTGCCAGCAGCCCCGGGACTAAAGCCTACGAGCAGTACTTC.

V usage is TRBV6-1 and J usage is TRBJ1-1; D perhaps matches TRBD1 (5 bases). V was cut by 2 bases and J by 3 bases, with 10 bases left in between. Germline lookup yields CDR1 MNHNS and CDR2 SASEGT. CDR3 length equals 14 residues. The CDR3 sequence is CASSEFGGDTEAFF. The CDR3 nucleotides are TGTGCCAGCAGTGAATTCGGGGGGGACACTGAAGCTTTCTTT.

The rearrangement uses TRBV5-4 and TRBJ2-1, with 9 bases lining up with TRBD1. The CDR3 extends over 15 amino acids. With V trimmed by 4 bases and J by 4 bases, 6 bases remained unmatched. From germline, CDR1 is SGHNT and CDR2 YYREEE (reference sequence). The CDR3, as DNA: TGTGCCAGCAGCCGGAAACAGGGGGCTTACAATGAGCAGTTCTTC. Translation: CASSRKQGAYNEQFF. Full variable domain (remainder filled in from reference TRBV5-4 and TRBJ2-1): ETGVTQSPTHLIKTRGQQVTLRCSSQSGHNTVSWYQQALGQGPQFIFQYYREEENGRGNFPPRFSGLQFPNYSSELNVNALELDDSALYLCASSRKQGAYNEQFFGPGTRLTVL.

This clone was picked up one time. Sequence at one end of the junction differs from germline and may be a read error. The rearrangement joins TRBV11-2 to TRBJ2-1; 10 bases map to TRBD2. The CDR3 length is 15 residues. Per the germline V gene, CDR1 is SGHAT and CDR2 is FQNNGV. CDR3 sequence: CASTLEASGRGEQFF. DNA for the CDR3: TGTGCCAGCACCTTAGAGGCTAGCGGGAGAGGTGAGCAGTTCTTC.